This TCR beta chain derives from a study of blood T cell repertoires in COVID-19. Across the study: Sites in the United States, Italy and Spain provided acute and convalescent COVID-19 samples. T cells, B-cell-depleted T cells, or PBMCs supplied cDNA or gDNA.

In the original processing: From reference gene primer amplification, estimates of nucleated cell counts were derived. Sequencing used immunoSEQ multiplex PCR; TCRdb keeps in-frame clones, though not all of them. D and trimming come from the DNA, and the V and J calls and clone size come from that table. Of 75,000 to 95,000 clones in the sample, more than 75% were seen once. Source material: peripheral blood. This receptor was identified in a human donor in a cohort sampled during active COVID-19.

The CDR3 loop reads CASSLGVGGGLTDTQYF. CDR3 DNA sequence: TGTGCCAGCAGCTTAGGGGTTGGCGGGGGTCTCACAGATACGCAGTATTTT. The chain couples TRBV13 to TRBJ2-3; 7 bases align to TRBD2. CDR3 length: 17 residues. V dropped 0 bases and J dropped 2; count of bases not matched to a gene: 8. The germline gives CDR1 PRHDT, CDR2 FYEKMQ (reference sequence).